Presented here are 14 T cell receptor beta chains from one specimen sequenced in a study of cytomegalovirus exposure and HLA in healthy donors. Both 60 Vbeta primers and 13 Jbeta primers went into the PCR. Libraries were prepared by immunoSEQ multiplex PCR; TCRdb keeps only in-frame clonotypes and omits some of them. The sample consists of over 80,000 clones, approximately 70% of them appearing once. The sequenced material came from PBMCs. These receptors were taken from a man aged 40-49 years in good health and CMV-seronegative.

The rearrangement links TRBV18 to TRBJ2-1; 7 bases are a match to TRBD2. The CDR3 extends over 16 amino acids. In germline, CDR1 is KGHSH, CDR2 LQKENI. V gave up 0 bases and J gave up 4 bases; unmatched junction bases: 6. The CDR3 reads CASSPPIAGGYNEQFF. Written as DNA, the CDR3 is TGTGCCAGCTCACCACCTATCGCCGGGGGGTACAATGAGCAGTTCTTC.

The chain is built from TRBV23-1 and TRBJ2-4, with TRBD1 matching 8 bases. TRBV23-1 is an ORF for which the function is uncertain. Germline trimming cut 5 bases from V and 0 bases from J; bases unmatched to any gene: 6. CDR3 length equals 16 residues. Here the CDR3 DNA reads TGCGCCAGCAGTAGGGGCAGGGGGCTAGCCAAAAACATTCAGTACTTC. This encodes CASSRGRGLAKNIQYF.

This chain links TRBV9 with TRBJ2-5; TRBD2 matches at 11 bases. The CDR3 is 15 residues long. The germline V gene encodes CDR1 SGDLS and CDR2 YYNGEE. V lost 4 bases and J lost 5; bases outside the gene matches: 7. CDR3 amino acids: CASSPRSGGGETQYF. For the CDR3, the DNA is TGTGCCAGCAGCCCTCGTAGCGGGGGGGGTGAGACCCAGTACTTC.

Concerning this clone: One end of the junction fails to match germline, which may point to a read error. V gene TRBV2 combines with J gene TRBJ2-3, with 9 positions matching TRBD2. The CDR3 runs 15 residues. The germline V gene encodes CDR1 SNHLY and CDR2 FYNNEI. The CDR3 here is CASREAGGWADTQYF. The CDR3 region has the DNA TGTGCCAGCAGGGAAGCGGGGGGTTGGGCAGATACGCAGTATTTT.

In this sample, this clone turned up a few times. The chain combines TRBV7-2 with TRBJ2-1; no definite D call. With 5 bases removed from V and 9 bases from J, the gap between germline ends came to 14 bases. In germline, CDR1 is SGHTA, CDR2 FQGNSA. The CDR3 is 13 amino acids. Written as DNA, the CDR3 is TGTGCCAGCAGCCTCCTACCGTTCGGTGAGCAGTTCTTC. This translates into CASSLLPFGEQFF.

The rearrangement links TRBV28 to TRBJ2-7, with D tentatively TRBD2 (6 bases). The V gene lost 4 bases and the J gene lost 3 bases, with 10 bases spanning the gap. Germline CDR1 reads MDHEN; CDR2 reads SYDVKM. The CDR3 spans 13 residues. The CDR3 coding sequence is TGTGCCAGCAGTTCAGCGGGTCTCTACGAGCAGTACTTC. Its translation: CASSSAGLYEQYF.

This clone was counted a few times. The genes are TRBV6-5 and TRBJ2-7; D gene unclear. The ends were cut back, 3 bases at V and 5 bases at J, with 14 bases in the middle. This CDR3 region has 14 residues. Germline-derived CDR1 and CDR2 are MNHEY and SVGAGI. CDR3 sequence reads: CASSYRRVGDEQYF. As DNA, the CDR3 is TGTGCCAGCAGTTATCGCCGGGTTGGAGACGAGCAGTACTTC.

This chain links TRBV19 with TRBJ1-5, with D perhaps TRBD1 (6 bases). CDR3 length: 13 residues. Between the trimmed V and J ends, which lost 8 bases and 2 bases, there was a span of 10 bases. The germline CDR1 and CDR2 sequences are LNHDA and SQIVND (reference sequence). The CDR3 spells CASGGAGNQPQHF. The CDR3 coding sequence is TGTGCCAGTGGGGGGGCAGGCAATCAGCCCCAGCATTTT.

Only one count was recorded for this clone. The CDR3 sequence is CASSLGLGLAGNEQFF. CDR3 DNA: TGTGCCAGCAGCTTGGGACTCGGACTAGCGGGAAATGAGCAGTTCTTC. The chain links TRBV5-6 to TRBJ2-1; 12 bases fit TRBD2. CDR3 length: 16 amino acids. Per germline, CDR1 SGHDT and CDR2 YYEEEE. Trimming removed 0 bases from V and 7 bases from J; junction bases left unmatched: 5.

The rearrangement uses TRBV7-9 and TRBJ2-7; 10 nucleotides match TRBD1. From germline, CDR1 is SEHNR and CDR2 FQNEAQ (reference sequence). Trimming at V came to 0 bases and at J to 6 bases, leaving 11 bases not matched to a gene. The CDR3 extends over 17 amino acids. CDR3 protein: CASSLALGQGTPTEQYF. DNA of the CDR3: TGTGCCAGCAGCTTAGCGCTGGGACAGGGGACACCTACCGAGCAGTACTTC.

The chain uses TRBV6-5 and TRBJ2-7; 8 bases are shared with TRBD1. This CDR3 region has 13 residues. V was clipped by 2 bases and J by 7 bases; unmatched bases: 4. The germline V gene has CDR1 MNHEY and CDR2 SVGAGI. CDR3 residues: CASSYQTGDEQYF. The CDR3 DNA follows: TGTGCCAGCAGTTACCAGACAGGGGATGAGCAGTACTTC.

This clone has only a few counts. The chain employs TRBV9 and TRBJ2-2, with TRBD2 matching over 13 bases. This CDR3 region has 16 residues. The V gene end was trimmed by 5 bases and the J gene end by 6 bases; junction bases not matched to a gene: 7. CDR1 and CDR2 (germline): SGDLS, YYNGEE. CDR3 residues: CASRPTSGGVPGELFF. The DNA of the CDR3 is TGTGCCAGCAGACCTACTAGCGGGGGGGTCCCCGGGGAGCTGTTTTTT.

This chain links TRBV28 with TRBJ2-3, with TRBD2 as a possible D gene (5 bases). In germline, CDR1 is MDHEN, CDR2 SYDVKM. The CDR3 runs to 13 residues. V was clipped by 2 bases and J by 4 bases, with 7 bases between them. Here the CDR3 reads CASSLPSPDTQYF. CDR3 coding DNA: TGTGCCAGCAGTTTACCTAGCCCAGATACGCAGTATTTT.

The chain carries TRBV5-1 and TRBJ1-4; D possibly corresponds to TRBD1 (6 bases). The CDR3 is 15 amino acids. V was trimmed by 4 bases and J by 6 bases, leaving 16 bases between them. Germline lookup yields CDR1 SGHRS and CDR2 YFSETQ. The DNA for the CDR3 is TGCGCCAGCAGCCCAAGGACAGTTAAACATGAAAAACTGTTTTTT. Its translation is CASSPRTVKHEKLFF.